This is a list of T cell receptor beta chains from one sample in a study of human T cells and chemical hapten exposure. Each CDR3 protein is one row after TCRdb ran MiXCR on the RACE reads. The sample records about 340,000 distinct CDR3 sequences, roughly 6.9% being singletons. Sequenced material: whole blood, taken in connection with sensitization to the hapten diphenylcyclopropenone (DPC). The source of these receptors is a woman younger than 35 with alopecia areata. Some clones in this sample may be carry-over from other donors' samples. Both conserved end residues are part of each CDR3. A D gene is named only where the DNA matches it firmly.

J,D,V,CDR3
TRBJ2-3,TRBD2,TRBV7-2,CASSLILAGGYSTDTQYF
TRBJ1-5,NA,TRBV12-3/TRBV12-4,CASSPTANQPQHF
TRBJ2-3,TRBD2,TRBV4-3,CASSQTLAGVLSSTDTQYF
TRBJ1-5,NA,TRBV6-2/TRBV6-3,CASSLNSRLENQPQHF
TRBJ2-3,TRBD2,TRBV27,CASSPRLAGGRNTQYF
TRBJ1-6,NA,TRBV6-1,CASSASGPYNSPLHF
TRBJ1-2,NA,TRBV10-3,CAISESDLGEGYTF
TRBJ2-3,NA,TRBV20-1,CSASLQDLDTQYF
TRBJ1-2,NA,TRBV12-3/TRBV12-4,CASSSLQLYGYTF
TRBJ2-7,TRBD2,TRBV20-1,CSATTGTSGGEQYF
TRBJ2-6,TRBD1,TRBV7-8,CASSLLGQGANVLTF
TRBJ2-5,NA,TRBV9,CASSASDSKETQYF
TRBJ1-1,NA,TRBV6-2/TRBV6-3,CASSPGREGAEAFF
TRBJ1-6,NA,TRBV12-3/TRBV12-4,CASSPGGNGNSPLHF
TRBJ2-3,TRBD2,TRBV6-5,CASGRGAHTDTQYF
TRBJ1-5,NA,TRBV6-6,CASSGGGYSNQPQHF
TRBJ1-1,NA,TRBV10-3,CAISEFKMNTEAFF
TRBJ2-1,TRBD1,TRBV4-3,CASSHDDRGNEQFF
TRBJ1-1,TRBD1,TRBV5-6,CASRSTGPRGTEAFF
TRBJ1-5,NA,TRBV4-2,CASSQDLRAGMYSNQPQHF
TRBJ2-3,NA,TRBV7-9,CASSYDLSLTSTDTQYF
TRBJ1-2,TRBD1,TRBV27,CASSLKGGNYGYTF
TRBJ1-4,TRBD1,TRBV27,CASSSQGATNEKLFF
TRBJ2-4,TRBD1,TRBV5-4,CASTELTGADIQYF
TRBJ1-2,NA,TRBV20-1,CSARGDERAVYGYTF
TRBJ2-3,NA,TRBV12-5,CASGQGDTQYF
TRBJ2-3,NA,TRBV2,CASSVFYGTDTQYF
TRBJ2-1,NA,TRBV27,CASSTSSYNEQFF
TRBJ2-3,NA,TRBV4-2,CASSQDKWRAEADTQYF
TRBJ2-1,TRBD1,TRBV2,CASPTGINNEQFF
TRBJ2-2,NA,TRBV6-2/TRBV6-3,CASSYSRHTGELFF
TRBJ2-1,TRBD2,TRBV20-1,CSARDPRASGGARDEQFF
TRBJ2-3,NA,TRBV5-1,CASSLGPRLRTDTQYF
TRBJ1-2,TRBD1,TRBV9,CASSGGDRGFYGYTF
TRBJ1-6,TRBD1,TRBV6-1,CASSEDRGYSPLHF
TRBJ1-2,NA,TRBV20-1,CSASRAVYDGYTF
TRBJ1-2,TRBD1,TRBV6-5,CASSWDSSYGYTF
TRBJ1-5,NA,TRBV6-1,CASSGGGVQPQHF
TRBJ1-5,NA,TRBV2,CASSEIGGSNQPQHF
TRBJ2-1,NA,TRBV4-3,CASSPIAENYNEQFF
TRBJ2-3,TRBD2,TRBV12-3/TRBV12-4,CASSLATSGVTDTQYF
TRBJ2-7,TRBD1,TRBV12-3/TRBV12-4,CASSLGDRDSGYEQYF
TRBJ1-1,NA,TRBV4-1,CASSQVLSQLNTEAFF
TRBJ2-2,NA,TRBV10-3,CAISDRDLRELFF
TRBJ1-1,TRBD1,TRBV6-1,CASSKLDRGLEINTEAFF
TRBJ2-6,TRBD2,TRBV4-2,CASSQESPGTISGANVLTF
TRBJ2-2,NA,TRBV3-1,CASSHGRDGELFF
TRBJ1-4,NA,TRBV11-2,CASSLRANEKLFF
TRBJ1-5,NA,TRBV4-3,CASSQERGSNQPQHF
TRBJ2-3,TRBD2,TRBV7-2,CASSFHWRGATDTQYF
TRBJ1-1,NA,TRBV7-9,CASSLANREDTEAFF
TRBJ2-5,NA,TRBV29-1,CSVVTSRGYGTQYF
TRBJ1-3,NA,TRBV24-1,CVHRPPTGPLLEDTIYF